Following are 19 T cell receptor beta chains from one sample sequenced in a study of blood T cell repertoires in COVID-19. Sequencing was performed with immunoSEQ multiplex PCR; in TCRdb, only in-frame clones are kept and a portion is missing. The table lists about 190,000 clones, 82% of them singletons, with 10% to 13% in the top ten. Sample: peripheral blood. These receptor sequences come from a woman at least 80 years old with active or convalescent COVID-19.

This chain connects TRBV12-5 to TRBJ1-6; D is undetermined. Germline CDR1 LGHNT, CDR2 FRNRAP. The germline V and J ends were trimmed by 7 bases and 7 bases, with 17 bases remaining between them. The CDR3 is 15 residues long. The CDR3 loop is CASARGEGRNSPLHF. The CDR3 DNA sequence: TGTGCTAGTGCGCGGGGAGAGGGTCGCAATTCACCCCTCCACTTT.

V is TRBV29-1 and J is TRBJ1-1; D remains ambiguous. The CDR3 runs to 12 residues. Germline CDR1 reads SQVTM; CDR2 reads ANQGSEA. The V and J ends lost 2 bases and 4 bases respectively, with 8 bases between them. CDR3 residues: CSVERGGTEAFF. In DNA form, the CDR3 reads TGCAGCGTTGAACGTGGAGGCACTGAAGCTTTCTTT.

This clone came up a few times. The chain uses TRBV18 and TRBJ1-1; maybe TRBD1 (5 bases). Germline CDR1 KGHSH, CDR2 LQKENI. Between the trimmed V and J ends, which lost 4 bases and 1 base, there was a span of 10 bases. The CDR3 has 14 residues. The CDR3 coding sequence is TGTGCCAGCTCACAGGGGAATGAGAACACTGAAGCTTTCTTT. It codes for CASSQGNENTEAFF.

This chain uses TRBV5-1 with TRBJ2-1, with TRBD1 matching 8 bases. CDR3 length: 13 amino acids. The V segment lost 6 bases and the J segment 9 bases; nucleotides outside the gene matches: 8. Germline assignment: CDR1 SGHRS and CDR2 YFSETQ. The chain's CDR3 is CASMGQDRSEQFF. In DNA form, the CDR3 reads TGCGCCAGCATGGGACAGGATCGCAGTGAGCAGTTCTTC.

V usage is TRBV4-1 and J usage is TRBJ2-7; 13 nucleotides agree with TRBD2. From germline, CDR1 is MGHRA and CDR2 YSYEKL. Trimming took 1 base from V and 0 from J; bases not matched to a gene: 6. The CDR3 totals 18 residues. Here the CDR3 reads CASSQGQGLAGPSYEQYF. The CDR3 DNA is TGCGCCAGCAGCCAAGGACAGGGACTAGCGGGACCCTCCTACGAGCAGTACTTC.

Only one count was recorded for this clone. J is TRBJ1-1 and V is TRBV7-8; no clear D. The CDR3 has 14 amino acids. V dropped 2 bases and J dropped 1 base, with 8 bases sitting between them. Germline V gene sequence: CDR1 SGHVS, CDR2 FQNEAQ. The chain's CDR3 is CASSLWAGNTEAFF. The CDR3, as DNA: TGTGCCAGCAGCTTATGGGCCGGGAACACTGAAGCTTTCTTT.

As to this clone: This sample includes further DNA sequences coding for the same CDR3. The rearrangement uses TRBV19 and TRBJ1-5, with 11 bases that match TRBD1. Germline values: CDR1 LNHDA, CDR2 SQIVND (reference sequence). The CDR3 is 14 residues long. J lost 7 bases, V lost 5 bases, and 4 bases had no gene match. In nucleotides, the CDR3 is TGTGCCAGTAGTGGGACAGGGGGAGGACAGCCCCAGCATTTT. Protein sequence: CASSGTGGGQPQHF. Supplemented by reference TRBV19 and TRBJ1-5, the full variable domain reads DGGITQSPKYLFRKEGQNVTLSCEQNLNHDAMYWYRQDPGQGLRLIYYSQIVNDFQKGDIAEGYSVSREKKESFPLTVTSAQKNPTAFYLCASSGTGGGQPQHFGDGTRLSIL.

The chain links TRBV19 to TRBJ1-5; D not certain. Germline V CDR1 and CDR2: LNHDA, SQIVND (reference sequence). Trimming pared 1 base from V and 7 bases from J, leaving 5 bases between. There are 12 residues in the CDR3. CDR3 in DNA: TGTGCCAGTAGTATAGGAGTGCAGCCCCAGCATTTT. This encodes CASSIGVQPQHF.

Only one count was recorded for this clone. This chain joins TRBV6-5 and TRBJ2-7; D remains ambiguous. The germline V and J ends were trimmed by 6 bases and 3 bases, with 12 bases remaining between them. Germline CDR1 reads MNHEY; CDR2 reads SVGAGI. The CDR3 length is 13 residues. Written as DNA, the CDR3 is TGTGCCAGCAGATTGGGCATCCTCTACGAGCAGTACTTC. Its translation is CASRLGILYEQYF.

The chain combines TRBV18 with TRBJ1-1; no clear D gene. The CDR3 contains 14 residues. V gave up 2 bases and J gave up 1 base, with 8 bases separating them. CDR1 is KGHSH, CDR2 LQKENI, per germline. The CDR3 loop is CASSPTVPNTEAFF. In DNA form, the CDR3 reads TGTGCCAGCTCACCAACAGTACCGAACACTGAAGCTTTCTTT.

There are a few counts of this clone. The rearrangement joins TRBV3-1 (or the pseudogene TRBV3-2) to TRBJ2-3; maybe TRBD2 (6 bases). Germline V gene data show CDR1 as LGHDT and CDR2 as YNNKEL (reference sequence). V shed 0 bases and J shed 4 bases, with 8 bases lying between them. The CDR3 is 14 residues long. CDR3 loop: CASSQDRRADTQYF. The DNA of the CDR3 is TGTGCCAGCAGCCAAGATCGGAGGGCAGATACGCAGTATTTT.

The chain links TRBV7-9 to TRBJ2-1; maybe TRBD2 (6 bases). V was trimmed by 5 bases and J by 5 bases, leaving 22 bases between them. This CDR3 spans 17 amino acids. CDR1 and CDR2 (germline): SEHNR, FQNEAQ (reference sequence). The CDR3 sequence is CASSPSRRAQGNNEQFF. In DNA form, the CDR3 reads TGTGCCAGCAGCCCGTCTCGGAGGGCTCAAGGGAACAATGAGCAGTTCTTC.

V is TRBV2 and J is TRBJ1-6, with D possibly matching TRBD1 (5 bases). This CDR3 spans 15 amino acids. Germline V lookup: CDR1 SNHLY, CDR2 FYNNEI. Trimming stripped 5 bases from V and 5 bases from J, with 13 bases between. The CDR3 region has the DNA TGTGCCAGCAGTCCGACGGACAACAATAATTCACCCCTCCACTTT. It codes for CASSPTDNNNSPLHF.

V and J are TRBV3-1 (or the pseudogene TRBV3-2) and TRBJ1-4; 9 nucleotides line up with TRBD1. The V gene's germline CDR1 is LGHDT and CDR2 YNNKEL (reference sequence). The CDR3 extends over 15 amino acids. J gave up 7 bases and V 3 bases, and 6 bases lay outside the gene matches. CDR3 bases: TGTGCCAGCAGCCAGCTGACAGGGGGAGGTGAAAAACTGTTTTTT. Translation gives CASSQLTGGGEKLFF.

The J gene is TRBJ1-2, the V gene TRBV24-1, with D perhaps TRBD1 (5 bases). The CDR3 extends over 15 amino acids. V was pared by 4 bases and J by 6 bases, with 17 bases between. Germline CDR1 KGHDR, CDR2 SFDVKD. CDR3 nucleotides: TGTGCCACCAGTGACCCAACCGACAGTACCCATGGCTACACCTTC. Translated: CATSDPTDSTHGYTF.

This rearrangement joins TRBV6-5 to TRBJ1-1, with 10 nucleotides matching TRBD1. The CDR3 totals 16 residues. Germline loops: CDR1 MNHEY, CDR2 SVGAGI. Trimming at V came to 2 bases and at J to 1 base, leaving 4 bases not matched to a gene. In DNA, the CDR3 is TGTGCCAGCAGTTACGGGACAGGGGTTGAGAACACTGAAGCTTTCTTT. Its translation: CASSYGTGVENTEAFF.

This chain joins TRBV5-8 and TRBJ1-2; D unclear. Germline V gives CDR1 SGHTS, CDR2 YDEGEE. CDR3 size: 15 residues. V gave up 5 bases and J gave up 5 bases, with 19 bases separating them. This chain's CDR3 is CASRLAGSRGYGYTF. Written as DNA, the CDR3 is TGTGCCAGCAGACTGGCCGGGTCCCGGGGTTATGGCTACACCTTC.

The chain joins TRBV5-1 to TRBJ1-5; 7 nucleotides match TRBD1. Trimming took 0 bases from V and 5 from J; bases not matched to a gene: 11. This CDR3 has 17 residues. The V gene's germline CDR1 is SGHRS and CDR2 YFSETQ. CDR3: CASSLGSGDSYYQPQHF. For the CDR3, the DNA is TGCGCCAGCAGCTTGGGGTCCGGGGACAGCTATTATCAGCCCCAGCATTTT.

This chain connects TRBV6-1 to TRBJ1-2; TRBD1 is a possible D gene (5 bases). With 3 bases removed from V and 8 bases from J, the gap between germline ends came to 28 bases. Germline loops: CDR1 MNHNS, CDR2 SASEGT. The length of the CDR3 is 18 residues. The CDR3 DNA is TGTGCCAGCAGTGATGGAACGACATGGGGCCCCCACGGGTTAGGCTACACCTTC. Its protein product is CASSDGTTWGPHGLGYTF.